The 30 T cell receptor beta chains below were found in one sample sequenced in a study of blood T cell repertoires in COVID-19. Sequencing was performed with immunoSEQ multiplex PCR; in TCRdb, only in-frame clones are kept and a portion is missing. Here the sample spans tens of thousands of clones, more than 75% being singletons. The source material was peripheral blood. The receptors were sampled from a human donor with acute or convalescent COVID-19. The donor label of this sample is uncertain.

The chain links TRBV2 to TRBJ2-1, with 10 bases identical to TRBD1. This CDR3 comprises 14 residues. Germline trimming cut 5 bases from V and 8 bases from J; bases unmatched to any gene: 6. The germline V gene has CDR1 SNHLY and CDR2 FYNNEI. As DNA, the CDR3 is TGTGCCAGCAGTCCGGGACAGGGGATCGATGAGCAGTTCTTC. This gives the protein CASSPGQGIDEQFF.

The V call is TRBV10-3, the J call TRBJ1-5; D not resolved. Germline CDR1 and CDR2: ENHRY and SYGVKD. The CDR3 sequence is 12 residues long. Trimming removed 11 bases at V and 6 bases at J, with 14 bases between. The CDR3 sequence: CAPLLGCQPQHF. CDR3 nucleotide sequence: TGTGCCCCACTCCTCGGTTGTCAGCCCCAGCATTTT.

This clone has only a few counts. This chain links TRBV10-3 with TRBJ2-2; TRBD1 aligns across 7 bases. The CDR3 has 16 residues. V dropped 6 bases and J dropped 0; count of bases not matched to a gene: 7. CDR1 ENHRY and CDR2 SYGVKD come from the germline V gene. The DNA of the CDR3 is TGTGCCATCAGCGCAGACAGGGTCCCGAACACCGGGGAGCTGTTTTTT. This encodes CAISADRVPNTGELFF.

The CDR3 sequence: CASSLRTLVPYNEQFF. CDR3 DNA sequence: TGTGCCAGCAGCTTGAGGACACTGGTACCCTACAATGAGCAGTTCTTC. The chain employs TRBV5-5 and TRBJ2-1; a weak D match, TRBD1 (5 bases). Per the germline V gene, CDR1 is SGHKS and CDR2 is YYEKEE (reference sequence). The V and J ends lost 1 base and 2 bases respectively, with 13 bases between them. The CDR3 has 16 residues.

The chain couples TRBV7-9 to TRBJ2-1; unclear D gene. With 5 bases removed from V and 0 bases from J, the gap between germline ends came to 14 bases. CDR1 and CDR2 (germline): SEHNR, FQNEAQ (reference sequence). This CDR3 spans 16 amino acids. The CDR3 region is CASSPRGTPSYNEQFF. In nucleotides, the CDR3 is TGTGCCAGCAGCCCCCGCGGCACCCCCTCCTACAATGAGCAGTTCTTC.

The rearrangement uses TRBV24-1 and TRBJ2-2; the match to TRBD2 covers 7 bases. Germline lookup yields CDR1 KGHDR and CDR2 SFDVKD. Trimming took 5 bases from V and 5 from J; bases not matched to a gene: 7. The CDR3 covers 15 residues. DNA for the CDR3: TGTGCCACCAGTGTGGCGGGAGTGGGGACCGGGGAGCTGTTTTTT. It translates to CATSVAGVGTGELFF.

This clone was seen a single time. This chain uses TRBV11-3 with TRBJ2-5, with a tentative D call TRBD1 (5 bases). Germline V gives CDR1 SGHNT, CDR2 YENEEA. Trimming shortened V by 4 bases and J by 5 bases, and 20 bases separated the two germline ends. This CDR3 has 16 residues. The CDR3 here is CASSSFIPPQEETQYF. CDR3 nucleotides: TGTGCCAGCAGCTCCTTCATACCCCCACAGGAGGAGACCCAGTACTTC. Based on the CDR3 plus reference TRBV11-3 and TRBJ2-5, the full variable domain is EAGVVQSPRYKIIEKKQPVAFWCNPISGHNTLYWYLQNLGQGPELLIRYENEEAVDDSQLPKDRFSAERLKGVDSTLKIQPAELGDSAVYLCASSSFIPPQEETQYFGPGTRLLVL.

The V call is TRBV18, the J call TRBJ2-3; 12 bases map to TRBD2. After removal of 4 bases from V and 4 bases from J, the junction contained 0 bases not matched to a gene. There are 14 residues in the CDR3. Germline CDR1 and CDR2: KGHSH and LQKENI. The CDR3 DNA is TGTGCCAGCTCACGACTAGCGGGGGCAGATACGCAGTATTTT. Translation gives CASSRLAGADTQYF.

The V gene is TRBV28, the J gene TRBJ2-1; 8 bases agree with TRBD1. Germline V CDR1 and CDR2: MDHEN, SYDVKM. Unmatched junction bases numbered 15, after V lost 5 bases and J lost 9 bases. The CDR3 sequence is 16 residues long. The CDR3 here is CASSPHAGQGAGEQFF. The CDR3 bases are TGTGCCAGCAGTCCCCATGCCGGGCAGGGGGCAGGTGAGCAGTTCTTC.

The V and J genes are TRBV15 and TRBJ2-6, with D maybe TRBD2 (6 bases). V lost 8 bases to trimming and J lost 2 bases, with 16 bases between them. CDR1 is LNHNV, CDR2 YYDKDF, per germline (reference sequence). The CDR3 is 16 amino acids. CDR3 loop: CATSVGGTAGANVLTF. CDR3 nucleotides: TGTGCCACCTCAGTCGGGGGAACTGCTGGGGCCAACGTCCTGACTTTC.

The chain has TRBV5-1 and TRBJ2-1, with 8 bases identical to TRBD2. The CDR3 sequence is 14 residues long. J lost 10 bases, V lost 0 bases, and 6 bases had no gene match. Germline loops: CDR1 SGHRS, CDR2 YFSETQ. This CDR3 reads CASSLELAGGEQFF. As DNA, the CDR3 is TGCGCCAGCAGCTTGGAGCTAGCGGGCGGGGAGCAGTTCTTC.

The V gene is TRBV19, the J gene TRBJ2-3; D remains unclear. This CDR3 region has 12 residues. CDR1 is LNHDA and CDR2 is SQIVND in the germline V gene (reference sequence). V lost 5 bases and J 0 bases, leaving 3 bases between the germline ends. The CDR3 DNA reads as TGTGCCAGTAGTCAGAGCACAGATACGCAGTATTTT. Protein sequence: CASSQSTDTQYF.

The V and J genes are TRBV7-2 and TRBJ2-7; the match to TRBD2 covers 8 bases. The CDR3 covers 16 residues. The germline V gene has CDR1 SGHTA and CDR2 FQGNSA. Trimming cost V 1 base and J 4 bases; bases outside gene matches: 9. The CDR3 here is CASSLEPAGGRYEQYF. Written as DNA, the CDR3 is TGTGCCAGCAGCTTAGAGCCCGCGGGGGGCAGATACGAGCAGTACTTC.

V gene TRBV7-9 combines with J gene TRBJ2-1; weak D call: TRBD1 (5 bases). CDR1 and CDR2 from the germline V gene are SEHNR and FQNEAQ (reference sequence). The CDR3 is made up of 13 amino acids. V shed 2 bases and J shed 5 bases, with 7 bases lying between them. CDR3 DNA: TGTGCCAGCAGCTTAACAGGTCACAATGAGCAGTTCTTC. Protein product: CASSLTGHNEQFF.

This sequence joins TRBV28 and TRBJ2-5; a weak D match, TRBD1 (6 bases). In germline, CDR1 is MDHEN, CDR2 SYDVKM. V dropped 0 bases and J dropped 3 bases, with 11 bases sitting between them. The CDR3 is 15 residues long. The CDR3: CASSLWDRLKETQYF. The CDR3, as DNA: TGTGCCAGCAGTTTATGGGACAGATTAAAAGAGACCCAGTACTTC. The full variable domain, rest sourced from reference TRBV28 and TRBJ2-5, is DVKVTQSSRYLVKRTGEKVFLECVQDMDHENMFWYRQDPGLGLRLIYFSYDVKMKEKGDIPEGYSVSREKKERFSLILESASTNQTSMYLCASSLWDRLKETQYFGPGTRLLVL.

The rearrangement links TRBV25-1 to TRBJ1-2; D unclear. The CDR3 extends over 13 amino acids. Deletions cut 8 bases from V and 6 bases from J, with 16 bases between. Per germline, CDR1 MGHDK and CDR2 SYGVNS. As DNA, the CDR3 is TGTGCCAGCGCCGCCCTCGCAGGTCATGGCTACACCTTC. Protein product: CASAALAGHGYTF.

The V call is TRBV6-5, the J call TRBJ1-1; D might be TRBD1 (6 bases). This CDR3 contains 15 residues. V lost 2 bases, J lost 1 base, and 11 bases lay in between. Per the germline V gene, CDR1 is MNHEY and CDR2 is SVGAGI. In nucleotides, the CDR3 is TGTGCCAGCAGTTACGCCGGGGGGCAGAACACTGAAGCTTTCTTT. As protein: CASSYAGGQNTEAFF.

The rearrangement uses TRBV5-4 and TRBJ1-2; TRBD1 might be the D (5 bases). Germline CDR1 and CDR2: SGHNT and YYREEE (reference sequence). The V and J ends lost 0 bases and 5 bases respectively, with 11 bases between them. The CDR3 length is 14 residues. Here the CDR3 reads CASSLALSGYGYTF. In DNA form, the CDR3 reads TGTGCCAGCAGCTTGGCACTATCAGGGTATGGCTACACCTTC.

The V gene is TRBV3-1 (or the pseudogene TRBV3-2), the J gene TRBJ2-1; 7 bases are shared with TRBD2. The CDR3 covers 20 residues. V gave up 6 bases and J gave up 3 bases; unmatched junction bases: 23. Germline-derived CDR1 and CDR2 are LGHDT and YNNKEL (reference sequence). The CDR3 region is CASSSEGGYSGRKGYNEQFF. The CDR3 DNA reads as TGTGCCAGCAGTTCGGAGGGCGGCTATAGCGGGCGAAAGGGCTACAATGAGCAGTTCTTC.

The V gene is TRBV7-3, the J gene TRBJ2-5; 9 nucleotides align to TRBD2. The germline V gene has CDR1 SGHTA and CDR2 FQGTGA. This CDR3 is built from 15 residues. The trim removed 5 bases at V and 3 bases at J, leaving 7 bases unmatched. CDR3 sequence: CASSRKRGAEETQYF. The CDR3 region has the DNA TGTGCCAGCAGCCGAAAGCGGGGGGCGGAAGAGACCCAGTACTTC.

The chain employs TRBV10-3 and TRBJ2-3, with 8 positions matching TRBD2. Germline V gene lookup returns CDR1 ENHRY and CDR2 SYGVKD. The CDR3 consists of 15 residues. Losses at the gene ends were 9 bases for V and 7 bases for J; bases not matched to a gene: 15. This CDR3 reads CAITERETLPYTQYF. DNA of the CDR3: TGTGCCATTACTGAGCGGGAGACCCTCCCTTATACGCAGTATTTT.

This clone has only one observation. V and J are TRBV27 and TRBJ2-1; no clear D. This CDR3 spans 13 amino acids. V lost 2 bases, J lost 4 bases, and 6 bases lay in between. Per germline, CDR1 MNHEY and CDR2 SMNVEV (reference sequence). CDR3 bases: TGTGCCAGCAGTTTAAGGAGATACAATGAGCAGTTCTTC. It is translated as CASSLRRYNEQFF.

This sequence joins TRBV4-1 and TRBJ1-2, with a tentative D call TRBD1 (5 bases). The V end was cut by 0 bases, the J end by 4 bases, with 18 bases between. The CDR3 sequence is 17 residues long. Germline-derived CDR1 and CDR2 are MGHRA and YSYEKL. Written as DNA, the CDR3 is TGCGCCAGCAGCCAAGATCTTTGGCAGGGTATCGTCTATGGCTACACCTTC. This gives the protein CASSQDLWQGIVYGYTF.

CDR3 amino acids: CASSGWEGYTF. For the CDR3, the DNA is TGTGCCAGCAGCGGTTGGGAGGGCTACACCTTC. This chain joins TRBV28 and TRBJ1-2; D gene uncertain. This CDR3 has 11 amino acids. Trimming removed 6 bases at V and 8 bases at J, with 10 bases between. Germline CDR1 reads MDHEN; CDR2 reads SYDVKM.

This clone was seen just once. This rearrangement joins TRBV10-2 to TRBJ1-1, with 7 bases that match TRBD1. The germline V gene encodes CDR1 WSHSY and CDR2 SAAADI. The CDR3 length is 15 residues. Losses at the gene ends were 5 bases for V and 1 base for J; bases not matched to a gene: 7. CDR3 sequence (DNA): TGCGCCAGCAGTACCGTAGGGGGCGCGAACACTGAAGCTTTCTTT. Its translation: CASSTVGGANTEAFF.

This clone was seen a single time. The chain carries TRBV25-1 and TRBJ2-4, with 9 positions matching TRBD2. Germline loops: CDR1 MGHDK, CDR2 SYGVNS. This CDR3 contains 16 residues. The V gene end was trimmed by 1 base and the J gene end by 6 bases; junction bases not matched to a gene: 7. CDR3 amino acids: CASSEWGGGAGNIQYF. As DNA, the CDR3 is TGTGCCAGCAGTGAATGGGGCGGGGGGGCCGGAAACATTCAGTACTTC.

V and J are TRBV7-2 and TRBJ2-7, with 7 bases identical to TRBD2. V was clipped by 3 bases and J by 7 bases; unmatched bases: 6. CDR3 size: 13 residues. In germline, CDR1 is SGHTA, CDR2 FQGNSA. In DNA, the CDR3 is TGTGCCAGCAGCTTGAGACTAGCTGGAGAGCAGTACTTC. It is translated as CASSLRLAGEQYF.

The J gene is TRBJ2-2, the V gene TRBV7-2, with D possibly being TRBD1 (5 bases). With 3 bases removed from V and 2 bases from J, the gap between germline ends came to 7 bases. Germline-derived CDR1 and CDR2 are SGHTA and FQGNSA. CDR3 length: 14 amino acids. CDR3 residues: CASSLTVNTGELFF. CDR3 nucleotides: TGTGCCAGCAGCTTGACAGTTAACACCGGGGAGCTGTTTTTT.

This clone has just a few counts. The rearrangement links TRBV3-1 (or the pseudogene TRBV3-2) to TRBJ1-1, with unresolved D. V was shortened by 0 bases and J by 1 base, with 12 bases between the two germline ends. CDR3 length: 16 amino acids. From germline, CDR1 is LGHDT and CDR2 YNNKEL (reference sequence). The DNA of the CDR3 is TGTGCCAGCAGCCAAGATCATACCCAGGAGAACACTGAAGCTTTCTTT. Encoded protein: CASSQDHTQENTEAFF.

The CDR3 is CSASALRGSYEQYF. As DNA, the CDR3 is TGCAGTGCTAGTGCGTTAAGGGGGTCCTACGAGCAGTACTTC. J is TRBJ2-7 and V is TRBV20-1, with D tentatively TRBD1 (6 bases). This CDR3 contains 14 residues. Trimming stripped 3 bases from V and 1 base from J, with 13 bases between. CDR1 and CDR2 from the germline V gene are DFQATT and SNEGSKA (reference sequence).